Below are 31 T cell receptor beta chains sequenced from a single sample in a study of cytomegalovirus exposure and HLA in healthy donors. The PCR contained 60 Vbeta and 13 Jbeta primers. TCRdb keeps only in-frame clones here, not all; method: immunoSEQ multiplex PCR. The sample has about 190,000 clones, around 84% seen once. Sequenced input: PBMCs. These receptors all stem from a woman in her 50s in good health and CMV-seropositive.

The genes are TRBV18 and TRBJ2-6, with D unresolved. The CDR3 totals 15 residues. Per the germline V gene, CDR1 is KGHSH and CDR2 is LQKENI. Trimming removed 0 bases at V and 2 bases at J, with 5 bases between. The CDR3 is CASSPPGAGANVLTF. CDR3 in DNA: TGTGCCAGCTCACCACCCGGTGCTGGGGCCAACGTCCTGACTTTC. The full variable domain, its missing parts supplied by reference TRBV18 and TRBJ2-6, is NAGVMQNPRHLVRRRGQEARLRCSPMKGHSHVYWYRQLPEEGLKFMVYLQKENIIDESGMPKERFSAEFPKEGPSILRIQQVVRGDSAAYFCASSPPGAGANVLTFGAGSRLTVL.

The rearrangement joins TRBV27 to TRBJ2-1, with TRBD1 matching over 7 bases. The trim removed 2 bases at V and 5 bases at J, leaving 15 bases unmatched. The V gene's germline CDR1 is MNHEY and CDR2 SMNVEV (reference sequence). CDR3 length: 18 residues. The CDR3 DNA reads as TGTGCCAGCAGTTTAACCGGACAGGCCCCTGGAACCGACAATGAGCAGTTCTTC. Its protein product is CASSLTGQAPGTDNEQFF.

The chain combines TRBV7-3 with TRBJ2-1; D unclear. Looked up from germline, CDR1 is SGHTA and CDR2 is FQGTGA. The CDR3 is 13 residues long. The V and J ends lost 6 bases and 7 bases respectively, with 13 bases between them. CDR3 sequence reads: CASSPTASNEQFF. The CDR3 DNA reads TGTGCCAGCAGTCCCACGGCTAGTAATGAGCAGTTCTTC. Full variable domain (rest looked up from reference TRBV7-3 and TRBJ2-1): GAGVSQTPSNKVTEKGKYVELRCDPISGHTALYWYRQSLGQGPEFLIYFQGTGAADDSGLPNDRFFAVRPEGSVSTLKIQRTERGDSAVYLCASSPTASNEQFFGPGTRLTVL.

This chain connects TRBV12-5 to TRBJ2-5; weak D call: TRBD2 (6 bases). V lost 1 base to trimming and J lost 1 base, with 13 bases between them. The CDR3 sequence is 16 residues long. CDR1 and CDR2 (germline): LGHNT, FRNRAP. CDR3 nucleotide sequence: TGTGCTAGTGGTTTGGGAGTAGCGGCCGTCCAAGAGACCCAGTACTTC. It translates to CASGLGVAAVQETQYF.

The rearrangement links TRBV4-2 to TRBJ1-6; weak D call: TRBD1 (5 bases). The V gene's germline CDR1 is LGHNA and CDR2 YNFKEQ. This CDR3 has 14 residues. Trimming removed 4 bases at V and 7 bases at J, with 11 bases between. CDR3 DNA sequence: TGTGCCAGCAGCCCCCCTTCAGGGAATTCACCCCTCCACTTT. Translated, it gives CASSPPSGNSPLHF.

V usage is TRBV28 and J usage is TRBJ1-2; 9 positions match TRBD1. Losses at the gene ends were 7 bases for V and 8 bases for J; bases not matched to a gene: 8. This CDR3 contains 13 residues. Germline V CDR1 and CDR2: MDHEN, SYDVKM. CDR3 protein: CASTLQGARGYTF. As DNA, the CDR3 is TGTGCCAGCACCCTACAGGGGGCGCGGGGCTACACCTTC.

The V call is TRBV2, the J call TRBJ1-5; perhaps TRBD1 as D (5 bases). This CDR3 spans 14 amino acids. Trimming pared 6 bases from V and 6 bases from J, leaving 15 bases between. Looked up from germline, CDR1 is SNHLY and CDR2 is FYNNEI. CDR3 sequence (DNA): TGTGCCAGCAGCGACGACAGTCAAGGTCAGCCCCAGCATTTT. This encodes CASSDDSQGQPQHF.

The chain combines TRBV18 with TRBJ2-7; TRBD1 matches 8 bases. V was pared by 1 base and J by 2 bases, with 4 bases of the junction left unmatched. The V gene's germline CDR1 is KGHSH and CDR2 LQKENI. The CDR3 loop spans 15 amino acids. The chain's CDR3 is CASSPRTGFPYEQYF. CDR3 in DNA: TGTGCCAGCTCACCACGGACAGGGTTCCCCTACGAGCAGTACTTC.

CDR3 coding DNA: TGCGCCAGCAGCTTAGGGAGAATAGAGACCCAGTACTTC. Amino acids: CASSLGRIETQYF. The chain combines TRBV5-1 with TRBJ2-5; D might be TRBD2 (5 bases). V dropped 2 bases and J dropped 4 bases, with 9 bases sitting between them. CDR1 is SGHRS and CDR2 is YFSETQ in the germline V gene. The CDR3 length is 13 residues. Full variable domain (rest looked up from reference TRBV5-1 and TRBJ2-5): KAGVTQTPRYLIKTRGQQVTLSCSPISGHRSVSWYQQTPGQGLQFLFEYFSETQRNKGNFPGRFSGRQFSNSRSEMNVSTLELGDSALYLCASSLGRIETQYFGPGTRLLVL.

The V and J genes are TRBV2 and TRBJ1-1, with a tentative D call TRBD1 (6 bases). V was shortened by 4 bases and J by 5 bases, with 11 bases between the two germline ends. Germline-derived CDR1 and CDR2 are SNHLY and FYNNEI. This CDR3 spans 13 amino acids. CDR3 nucleotides: TGTGCCAGCAGTGCCTACAGGGCGACTGAAGCTTTCTTT. As protein: CASSAYRATEAFF.

This chain uses TRBV6-1 with TRBJ1-1; D remains unclear. The length of the CDR3 is 14 residues. CDR1 is MNHNS, CDR2 SASEGT, per germline. V lost 7 bases and J lost 0, with 12 bases in between. CDR3 region: CASISAQLNTEAFF. CDR3 bases: TGTGCCAGCATATCCGCACAACTGAACACTGAAGCTTTCTTT.

This clone came up a few times. The chain couples TRBV7-8 to TRBJ2-7; D gene uncertain. V gave up 1 base and J gave up 3 bases, with 7 bases separating them. There are 13 residues in the CDR3. The germline gives CDR1 SGHVS, CDR2 FQNEAQ. In nucleotides, the CDR3 is TGTGCCAGCAGCTTAGGGCTGCTCTACGAGCAGTACTTC. It is translated as CASSLGLLYEQYF.

This sequence joins TRBV6-5 and TRBJ2-5; 8 positions agree with TRBD1. The germline V gene encodes CDR1 MNHEY and CDR2 SVGAGI. Germline trimming cut 2 bases from V and 4 bases from J; bases unmatched to any gene: 9. The CDR3 extends over 16 amino acids. The CDR3 reads CASSYEQGAVRETQYF. CDR3 sequence (DNA): TGTGCCAGCAGTTACGAGCAGGGGGCGGTTCGAGAGACCCAGTACTTC.

The CDR3 coding sequence is TGTGCCAGCAGCCCCGGGACTTTCTACGAGCAGTACTTC. Its protein is CASSPGTFYEQYF. The J gene is TRBJ2-7, the V gene TRBV7-2; possible D gene TRBD2, 6 bases. V lost 5 bases, J lost 3 bases, and 11 bases lay in between. Germline CDR1 SGHTA, CDR2 FQGNSA. The CDR3 consists of 13 residues.

The chain is built from TRBV2 and TRBJ2-7, with D unresolved. Trimming pared 1 base from V and 12 bases from J, leaving 13 bases between. The CDR3 spans 12 residues. Germline CDR1 SNHLY, CDR2 FYNNEI. The CDR3 DNA reads TGTGCCAGCAGTGAAGACTTGGGTAGGAGGTACTTC. Translated: CASSEDLGRRYF.

The CDR3 loop is CASSALGHLDTEAFF. The CDR3 coding sequence is TGCGCCAGCAGCGCCTTGGGGCATCTGGACACTGAAGCTTTCTTT. This rearrangement joins TRBV5-1 to TRBJ1-1; D possibly corresponds to TRBD1 (5 bases). V was clipped by 4 bases and J by 3 bases, with 16 bases between them. Germline V gene lookup returns CDR1 SGHRS and CDR2 YFSETQ. The CDR3 consists of 15 residues.

The rearrangement uses TRBV7-3 and TRBJ2-3; no firm D call. The V gene lost 4 bases and the J gene lost 0 bases, with 8 bases spanning the gap. The CDR3 totals 14 residues. Germline assignment: CDR1 SGHTA and CDR2 FQGTGA. In DNA, the CDR3 is TGTGCCAGCAGCTCGTCCTCTAGCACAGATACGCAGTATTTT. Its protein product is CASSSSSSTDTQYF.

Concerning this clone itself: Compared with germline, one end of the junction differs, possibly owing to a read error. This chain joins TRBV27 and TRBJ1-3; D unresolved. This CDR3 has 11 amino acids. Germline V gene sequence: CDR1 MNHEY, CDR2 SMNVEV (reference sequence). CDR3 region: CASLPRGASHF. The CDR3, as DNA: TGTGCCAGCTTACCTAGAGGCGCCTCACATTTT.

The J gene is TRBJ2-4, the V gene TRBV6-4, with D maybe TRBD1 (6 bases). Trimming shortened V by 5 bases and J by 1 base, and 12 bases separated the two germline ends. This CDR3 contains 15 residues. Germline lookup yields CDR1 MRHNA and CDR2 SNTAGT. The CDR3 loop reads CASSPDSSAKNIQYF. CDR3 in DNA: TGTGCCAGCAGTCCGGACAGCTCCGCCAAAAACATTCAGTACTTC.

The chain combines TRBV19 with TRBJ1-6; the D gene is possibly TRBD1 (6 bases). V shed 3 bases and J shed 0 bases, with 15 bases lying between them. CDR1 LNHDA and CDR2 SQIVND come from the germline V gene (reference sequence). The CDR3 is 18 residues long. CDR3 nucleotide sequence: TGTGCCAGTAGTATTGCCCACCAGGGGAGCTCCTATAATTCACCCCTCCACTTT. Translation gives CASSIAHQGSSYNSPLHF.

This rearrangement joins TRBV9 to TRBJ1-3; no reliable D call. Germline V lookup: CDR1 SGDLS, CDR2 YYNGEE. There are 14 residues in the CDR3. V was pared by 8 bases and J by 0 bases, with 12 bases between. CDR3 region: CASSNTHSGNTIYF. As DNA, the CDR3 is TGTGCCAGTTCCAACACACACTCTGGAAACACCATATATTTT.

The chain carries TRBV7-8 and TRBJ2-7; a possible D gene is TRBD1 (6 bases). The V gene's germline CDR1 is SGHVS and CDR2 FQNEAQ. V lost 1 base, J lost 7 bases, and 11 bases lay in between. This CDR3 has 13 residues. Here the CDR3 DNA reads TGTGCCAGCAGCTTAGATGGGGGCTGGGAGCAGTACTTC. Its translation: CASSLDGGWEQYF.

This clone was counted between two and nine times. V and J are TRBV4-3 and TRBJ1-3; D unclear. Trimming stripped 0 bases from V and 4 bases from J, with 13 bases between. The CDR3 extends over 16 amino acids. Germline CDR1 reads LGHNA; CDR2 reads YSLEER. CDR3 sequence (DNA): TGCGCCAGCAGCCAAGATCTCCAGTACGGGGGAAACACCATATATTTT. Protein: CASSQDLQYGGNTIYF.

The chain uses TRBV5-4 and TRBJ2-7, with TRBD1 as a possible D gene (6 bases). The CDR3 contains 15 residues. Per germline, CDR1 SGHNT and CDR2 YYREEE (reference sequence). The germline V and J ends were trimmed by 0 bases and 3 bases, with 13 bases remaining between them. CDR3 protein: CASSLGTGILYEQYF. The CDR3 nucleotides are TGTGCCAGCAGCTTGGGAACAGGGATACTCTACGAGCAGTACTTC.

The chain employs TRBV20-1 and TRBJ2-1; no clear D. Looked up from germline, CDR1 is DFQATT and CDR2 is SNEGSKA (reference sequence). The CDR3 covers 11 residues. Trimming took off 7 bases at V and 9 bases at J, with 13 bases between the two ends. CDR3 DNA: TGCAGTGTCTCTAGATTCACTGAGCAGTTCTTC. As protein: CSVSRFTEQFF.

The rearrangement joins TRBV5-1 to TRBJ2-5; 7 positions agree with TRBD2. Germline values: CDR1 SGHRS, CDR2 YFSETQ. The V gene end was trimmed by 4 bases and the J gene end by 5 bases; junction bases not matched to a gene: 8. The CDR3 contains 14 residues. The CDR3 reads CASSPTAGVETQYF. The CDR3 DNA follows: TGCGCCAGCAGCCCAACGGCGGGGGTTGAGACCCAGTACTTC. The entire variable domain, with the rest obtained from reference TRBV5-1 and TRBJ2-5, is as follows: KAGVTQTPRYLIKTRGQQVTLSCSPISGHRSVSWYQQTPGQGLQFLFEYFSETQRNKGNFPGRFSGRQFSNSRSEMNVSTLELGDSALYLCASSPTAGVETQYFGPGTRLLVL.

This clone has a single count. The chain links TRBV5-4 to TRBJ2-7; the match to TRBD1 covers 10 bases. Germline assignment: CDR1 SGHNT and CDR2 YYREEE (reference sequence). V was clipped by 4 bases and J by 0 bases; unmatched bases: 7. The CDR3 covers 16 residues. The chain's CDR3 is CASSIGTGVSSYEQYF. The CDR3 region has the DNA TGTGCCAGCAGCATCGGGACAGGGGTCAGCTCCTACGAGCAGTACTTC. Using reference TRBV5-4 and TRBJ2-7 for the parts outside the CDR3, the full variable domain is ETGVTQSPTHLIKTRGQQVTLRCSSQSGHNTVSWYQQALGQGPQFIFQYYREEENGRGNFPPRFSGLQFPNYSSELNVNALELDDSALYLCASSIGTGVSSYEQYFGPGTRLTVT.

This sequence joins TRBV4-2 and TRBJ2-2, with D maybe TRBD1 (5 bases). Trimming removed 1 base at V and 3 bases at J, with 6 bases between. This CDR3 spans 14 amino acids. In germline, CDR1 is LGHNA, CDR2 YNFKEQ. CDR3 amino acids: CASSQARDTGELFF. As DNA, the CDR3 is TGTGCCAGCAGCCAAGCCAGGGACACCGGGGAGCTGTTTTTT.

The chain couples TRBV6-5 to TRBJ1-2; D perhaps matches TRBD1 (6 bases). Germline V gene sequence: CDR1 MNHEY, CDR2 SVGAGI. The V gene lost 5 bases and the J gene lost 4 bases, with 14 bases spanning the gap. The CDR3 totals 14 residues. The CDR3 coding sequence is TGTGCCAGCAGTGAACACACAGGGTTCTATGGCTACACCTTC. It yields the protein CASSEHTGFYGYTF.

The chain recombines TRBV6-6 with TRBJ1-5; TRBD1 agrees at 9 bases. The length of the CDR3 is 16 residues. Trimming at V came to 4 bases and at J to 5 bases, leaving 9 bases not matched to a gene. The germline V gene encodes CDR1 MNHNY and CDR2 SVGAGI (reference sequence). The CDR3 sequence is CASSSAGQGNYQPQHF. DNA of the CDR3: TGTGCCAGCAGTTCCGCGGGACAGGGTAATTATCAGCCCCAGCATTTT.

The V gene is TRBV29-1, the J gene TRBJ1-2, with 7 bases that match TRBD1. Per germline, CDR1 SQVTM and CDR2 ANQGSEA. Trimming removed 6 bases from V and 3 bases from J; junction bases left unmatched: 4. This CDR3 comprises 12 residues. In DNA form, the CDR3 reads TGCAGCGTCGGACAGGAATACTATGGCTACACCTTC. Translated: CSVGQEYYGYTF.